The following is a T cell receptor (beta chain) sequence with its context. The table lists this clone with a few counts. Its binding antigen is unknown. No base qualities exist here, and no much larger clone lies one base off it. The entry originates in a study of blood T cell repertoires in COVID-19 (dated by TCRdb to the early 2020s). Background for the entire study: Samples covering the acute and convalescent phases of COVID-19 were provided by collaborators in the United States, Italy and Spain. The material from the prospective study consisted of cDNA or gDNA derived from T cells, B-cell-depleted T cells, or PBMCs. The dataset comprised deeply sampled blood TCRbeta repertoires from subjects exposed to, actively infected with, or recovered from COVID-19. The repertoires were made available in a free public database intended to serve as a resource for research on the immune response to SARS-CoV-2. The samples were drawn from two sources: the first 160 participants of the ongoing ImmuneRACE study, and fewer than 1,500 subjects contributed by 6 global collaborators. Nearly every sample came with metadata listing a de-identified subject ID, COVID-19 status, age in years and sex. Where available, HLA class I and class II types were obtained from metadata supplied by the sample provider rather than from assay-based typing. Study-level results and caveats: The quantity of clinical and demographic metadata differed by source and by participant and was supplied without curation.

The immunoSEQ Assay, a bias-controlled multiplex PCR, was used to amplify TCRbeta CDR3 regions from genomic DNA. Under the source paper's analysis protocol: Nucleated cell counts per sample were estimated from amplification of reference gene primers within the assay. To quantify the absolute abundance of each unique TCRbeta CDR3 rearrangement, sequence reads were collapsed and filtered. Productive Simpson clonality was computed per sample as the square root of Simpson's diversity index over productive rearrangements. TCRdb re-hosts the immuneACCESS table, in-frame sequences only. Its copies lack some clones; in the studies checked, an unresolved V gene accounts for under half of them, and the cause for the rest is not known. The V and J calls and clone size were taken over from that table, and D and trimming were inferred from the DNA. The sample has fewer than 500,000 clones on record, 75% to 90% of them singletons. 4.3% of the sample comes from the top ten.

Whole blood was collected in K2EDTA tubes by collaborating institutions according to the institutions' own protocols. For TCRbeta analysis, collaborators shipped samples in one of three forms: frozen whole blood, isolated PBMCs, or DNA extracted from either of those sample types. Counted from cysteine to phenylalanine, this CDR3 has 15 amino acids. Only the CDR3 region is kept as DNA, spanning 45 bases read in frame from base 1. CDR1 and CDR2, per the germline V gene, are SGHRS and YFSETQ. A distance of 11 bases separates the germline ends of V and J, which lose 1 base and 3 bases respectively. The receptor was derived from a woman aged 25 to 45 with acute or convalescent COVID-19. The sample taken for sequencing was peripheral blood. The sequence is built from TRBV5-1 and TRBJ1-5; TRBD1 is perhaps the D gene, given 6 matching bases. CDR3 loop: CASSLSGQINQPQHF. The DNA is TGCGCCAGCAGCTTGTCGGGACAAATCAATCAGCCCCAGCATTTT.